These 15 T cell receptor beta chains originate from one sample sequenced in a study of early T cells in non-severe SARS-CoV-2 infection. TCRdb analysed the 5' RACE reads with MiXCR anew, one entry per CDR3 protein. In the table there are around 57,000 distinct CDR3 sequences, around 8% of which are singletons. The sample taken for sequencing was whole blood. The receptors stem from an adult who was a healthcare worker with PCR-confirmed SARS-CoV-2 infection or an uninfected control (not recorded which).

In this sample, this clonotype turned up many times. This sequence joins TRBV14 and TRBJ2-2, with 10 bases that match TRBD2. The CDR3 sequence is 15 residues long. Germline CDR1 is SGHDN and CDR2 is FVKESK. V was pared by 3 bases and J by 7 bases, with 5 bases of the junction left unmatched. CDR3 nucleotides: TGTGCCAGCAGCCACCTAGCGGGAGTGGTCGGGGAGCTGTTTTTT. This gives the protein CASSHLAGVVGELFF.

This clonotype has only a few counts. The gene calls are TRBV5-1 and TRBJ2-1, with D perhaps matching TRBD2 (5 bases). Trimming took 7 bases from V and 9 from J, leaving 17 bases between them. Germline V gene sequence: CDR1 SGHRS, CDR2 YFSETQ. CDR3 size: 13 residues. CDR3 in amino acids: CASGLASPREQFF. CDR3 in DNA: TGCGCCAGCGGTCTAGCATCGCCCCGTGAGCAGTTCTTC.

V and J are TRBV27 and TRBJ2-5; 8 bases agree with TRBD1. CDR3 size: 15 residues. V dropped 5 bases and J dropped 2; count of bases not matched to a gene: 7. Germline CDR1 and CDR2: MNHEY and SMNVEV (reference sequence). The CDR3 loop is CASSLVGTGQETQYF. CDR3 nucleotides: TGTGCCAGCAGTCTGGTTGGGACAGGACAAGAGACCCAGTACTTC.

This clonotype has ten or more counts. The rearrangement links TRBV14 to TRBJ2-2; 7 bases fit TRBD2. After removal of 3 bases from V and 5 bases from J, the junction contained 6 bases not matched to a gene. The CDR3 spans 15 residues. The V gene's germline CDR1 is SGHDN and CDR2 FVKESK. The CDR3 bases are TGTGCCAGCAGCCACCCGGGGGGAAGGACCGGGGAGCTGTTTTTT. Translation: CASSHPGGRTGELFF.

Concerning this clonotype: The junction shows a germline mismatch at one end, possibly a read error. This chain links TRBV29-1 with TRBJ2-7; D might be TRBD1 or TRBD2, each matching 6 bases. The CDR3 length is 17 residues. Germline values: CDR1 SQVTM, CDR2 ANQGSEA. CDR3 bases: TGCAGCGTTGTTAGTTCGCAGTGGGCAGGGGACTCCCACGAGCAGTACTTC. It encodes CSVVSSQWAGDSHEQYF.

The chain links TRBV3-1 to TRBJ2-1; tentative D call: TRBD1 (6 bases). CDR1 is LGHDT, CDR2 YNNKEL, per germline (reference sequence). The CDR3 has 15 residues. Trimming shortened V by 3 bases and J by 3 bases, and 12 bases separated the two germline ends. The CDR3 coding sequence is TGTGCCAGCAGCCAGAGATTCAGGGGCTACAATGAGCAGTTCTTC. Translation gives CASSQRFRGYNEQFF.

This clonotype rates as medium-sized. Here the CDR3 reads CSARADRGHTF. The CDR3 DNA is TGCAGTGCTAGAGCGGACAGGGGACACACCTTC. The chain recombines TRBV20-1 with TRBJ1-2; TRBD1 matches 9 bases. The J segment lost 12 bases and the V segment lost 1 base, leaving 3 bases of the junction unmatched. The germline V gene encodes CDR1 DFQATT and CDR2 SNEGSKA (reference sequence). The length of the CDR3 is 11 residues.

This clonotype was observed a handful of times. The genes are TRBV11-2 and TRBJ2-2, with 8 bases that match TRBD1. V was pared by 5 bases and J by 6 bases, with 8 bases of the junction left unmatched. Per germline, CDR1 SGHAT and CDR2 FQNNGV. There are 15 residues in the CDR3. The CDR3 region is CASSIRQGIAGELFF. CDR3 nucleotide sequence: TGTGCCAGCAGCATTCGACAGGGGATAGCCGGGGAGCTGTTTTTT.

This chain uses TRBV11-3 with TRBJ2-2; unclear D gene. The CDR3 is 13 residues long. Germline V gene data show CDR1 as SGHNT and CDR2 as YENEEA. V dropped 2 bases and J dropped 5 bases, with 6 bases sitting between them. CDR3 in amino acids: CASSLKGTGELFF. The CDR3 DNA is TGTGCCAGCAGCTTAAAAGGGACCGGGGAGCTGTTTTTT.

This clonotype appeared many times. CDR3 protein: CASSQTHGIAKNIQYF. The CDR3 DNA reads as TGCGCCAGCAGTCAGACCCATGGGATAGCCAAAAACATTCAGTACTTC. This chain connects TRBV23-1 to TRBJ2-4; D unresolved. TRBV23-1 is an ORF; its function is uncertain. V was shortened by 3 bases and J by 0 bases, with 12 bases between the two germline ends. The CDR3 is 16 residues long.

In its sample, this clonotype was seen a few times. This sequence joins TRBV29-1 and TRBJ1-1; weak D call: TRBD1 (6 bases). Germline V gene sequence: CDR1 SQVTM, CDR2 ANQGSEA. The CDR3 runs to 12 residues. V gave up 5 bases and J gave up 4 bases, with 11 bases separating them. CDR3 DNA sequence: TGCAGCGTTTTGACAGGAGTCACTGAAGCTTTCTTT. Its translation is CSVLTGVTEAFF.

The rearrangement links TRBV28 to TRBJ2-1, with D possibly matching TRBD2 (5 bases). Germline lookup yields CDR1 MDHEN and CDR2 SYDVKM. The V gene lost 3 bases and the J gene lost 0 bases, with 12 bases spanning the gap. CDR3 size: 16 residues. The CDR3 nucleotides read TGTGCCAGCAGTTTCTCTCGAGGGCCCTCCTACAATGAGCAGTTCTTC. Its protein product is CASSFSRGPSYNEQFF. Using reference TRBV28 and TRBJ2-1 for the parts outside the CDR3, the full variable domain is DVKVTQSSRYLVKRTGEKVFLECVQDMDHENMFWYRQDPGLGLRLIYFSYDVKMKEKGDIPEGYSVSREKKERFSLILESASTNQTSMYLCASSFSRGPSYNEQFFGPGTRLTVL.

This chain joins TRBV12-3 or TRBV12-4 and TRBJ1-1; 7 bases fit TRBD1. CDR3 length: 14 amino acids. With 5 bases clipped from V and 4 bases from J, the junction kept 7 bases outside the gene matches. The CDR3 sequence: CASSQGGRSTEAFF. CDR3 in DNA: TGTGCCAGCAGTCAGGGGGGGAGGAGCACTGAAGCTTTCTTT.

Written as DNA, the CDR3 is TGTGCCAGCAGCCCCTGGACTAGCGGGGACAATGAGCAGTTCTTC. Amino acid sequence: CASSPWTSGDNEQFF. The chain joins TRBV7-6 to TRBJ2-1, with 12 bases that match TRBD2. V was pared by 5 bases and J by 5 bases, with 4 bases of the junction left unmatched. The CDR3 loop spans 15 amino acids. Germline V gene lookup returns CDR1 SGHVS and CDR2 FNYEAQ.

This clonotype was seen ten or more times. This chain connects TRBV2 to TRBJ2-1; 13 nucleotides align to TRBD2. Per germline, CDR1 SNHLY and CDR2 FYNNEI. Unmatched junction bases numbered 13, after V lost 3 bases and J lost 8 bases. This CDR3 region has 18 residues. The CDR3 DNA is TGTGCCAGCAGTGACATAGGGACTAGCGGGGACATAATTGATGAGCAGTTCTTC. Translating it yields CASSDIGTSGDIIDEQFF. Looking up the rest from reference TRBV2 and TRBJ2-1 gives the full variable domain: EPEVTQTPSHQVTQMGQEVILRCVPISNHLYFYWYRQILGQKVEFLVSFYNNEISEKSEIFDDQFSVERPDGSNFTLKIRSTKLEDSAMYFCASSDIGTSGDIIDEQFFGPGTRLTVL.